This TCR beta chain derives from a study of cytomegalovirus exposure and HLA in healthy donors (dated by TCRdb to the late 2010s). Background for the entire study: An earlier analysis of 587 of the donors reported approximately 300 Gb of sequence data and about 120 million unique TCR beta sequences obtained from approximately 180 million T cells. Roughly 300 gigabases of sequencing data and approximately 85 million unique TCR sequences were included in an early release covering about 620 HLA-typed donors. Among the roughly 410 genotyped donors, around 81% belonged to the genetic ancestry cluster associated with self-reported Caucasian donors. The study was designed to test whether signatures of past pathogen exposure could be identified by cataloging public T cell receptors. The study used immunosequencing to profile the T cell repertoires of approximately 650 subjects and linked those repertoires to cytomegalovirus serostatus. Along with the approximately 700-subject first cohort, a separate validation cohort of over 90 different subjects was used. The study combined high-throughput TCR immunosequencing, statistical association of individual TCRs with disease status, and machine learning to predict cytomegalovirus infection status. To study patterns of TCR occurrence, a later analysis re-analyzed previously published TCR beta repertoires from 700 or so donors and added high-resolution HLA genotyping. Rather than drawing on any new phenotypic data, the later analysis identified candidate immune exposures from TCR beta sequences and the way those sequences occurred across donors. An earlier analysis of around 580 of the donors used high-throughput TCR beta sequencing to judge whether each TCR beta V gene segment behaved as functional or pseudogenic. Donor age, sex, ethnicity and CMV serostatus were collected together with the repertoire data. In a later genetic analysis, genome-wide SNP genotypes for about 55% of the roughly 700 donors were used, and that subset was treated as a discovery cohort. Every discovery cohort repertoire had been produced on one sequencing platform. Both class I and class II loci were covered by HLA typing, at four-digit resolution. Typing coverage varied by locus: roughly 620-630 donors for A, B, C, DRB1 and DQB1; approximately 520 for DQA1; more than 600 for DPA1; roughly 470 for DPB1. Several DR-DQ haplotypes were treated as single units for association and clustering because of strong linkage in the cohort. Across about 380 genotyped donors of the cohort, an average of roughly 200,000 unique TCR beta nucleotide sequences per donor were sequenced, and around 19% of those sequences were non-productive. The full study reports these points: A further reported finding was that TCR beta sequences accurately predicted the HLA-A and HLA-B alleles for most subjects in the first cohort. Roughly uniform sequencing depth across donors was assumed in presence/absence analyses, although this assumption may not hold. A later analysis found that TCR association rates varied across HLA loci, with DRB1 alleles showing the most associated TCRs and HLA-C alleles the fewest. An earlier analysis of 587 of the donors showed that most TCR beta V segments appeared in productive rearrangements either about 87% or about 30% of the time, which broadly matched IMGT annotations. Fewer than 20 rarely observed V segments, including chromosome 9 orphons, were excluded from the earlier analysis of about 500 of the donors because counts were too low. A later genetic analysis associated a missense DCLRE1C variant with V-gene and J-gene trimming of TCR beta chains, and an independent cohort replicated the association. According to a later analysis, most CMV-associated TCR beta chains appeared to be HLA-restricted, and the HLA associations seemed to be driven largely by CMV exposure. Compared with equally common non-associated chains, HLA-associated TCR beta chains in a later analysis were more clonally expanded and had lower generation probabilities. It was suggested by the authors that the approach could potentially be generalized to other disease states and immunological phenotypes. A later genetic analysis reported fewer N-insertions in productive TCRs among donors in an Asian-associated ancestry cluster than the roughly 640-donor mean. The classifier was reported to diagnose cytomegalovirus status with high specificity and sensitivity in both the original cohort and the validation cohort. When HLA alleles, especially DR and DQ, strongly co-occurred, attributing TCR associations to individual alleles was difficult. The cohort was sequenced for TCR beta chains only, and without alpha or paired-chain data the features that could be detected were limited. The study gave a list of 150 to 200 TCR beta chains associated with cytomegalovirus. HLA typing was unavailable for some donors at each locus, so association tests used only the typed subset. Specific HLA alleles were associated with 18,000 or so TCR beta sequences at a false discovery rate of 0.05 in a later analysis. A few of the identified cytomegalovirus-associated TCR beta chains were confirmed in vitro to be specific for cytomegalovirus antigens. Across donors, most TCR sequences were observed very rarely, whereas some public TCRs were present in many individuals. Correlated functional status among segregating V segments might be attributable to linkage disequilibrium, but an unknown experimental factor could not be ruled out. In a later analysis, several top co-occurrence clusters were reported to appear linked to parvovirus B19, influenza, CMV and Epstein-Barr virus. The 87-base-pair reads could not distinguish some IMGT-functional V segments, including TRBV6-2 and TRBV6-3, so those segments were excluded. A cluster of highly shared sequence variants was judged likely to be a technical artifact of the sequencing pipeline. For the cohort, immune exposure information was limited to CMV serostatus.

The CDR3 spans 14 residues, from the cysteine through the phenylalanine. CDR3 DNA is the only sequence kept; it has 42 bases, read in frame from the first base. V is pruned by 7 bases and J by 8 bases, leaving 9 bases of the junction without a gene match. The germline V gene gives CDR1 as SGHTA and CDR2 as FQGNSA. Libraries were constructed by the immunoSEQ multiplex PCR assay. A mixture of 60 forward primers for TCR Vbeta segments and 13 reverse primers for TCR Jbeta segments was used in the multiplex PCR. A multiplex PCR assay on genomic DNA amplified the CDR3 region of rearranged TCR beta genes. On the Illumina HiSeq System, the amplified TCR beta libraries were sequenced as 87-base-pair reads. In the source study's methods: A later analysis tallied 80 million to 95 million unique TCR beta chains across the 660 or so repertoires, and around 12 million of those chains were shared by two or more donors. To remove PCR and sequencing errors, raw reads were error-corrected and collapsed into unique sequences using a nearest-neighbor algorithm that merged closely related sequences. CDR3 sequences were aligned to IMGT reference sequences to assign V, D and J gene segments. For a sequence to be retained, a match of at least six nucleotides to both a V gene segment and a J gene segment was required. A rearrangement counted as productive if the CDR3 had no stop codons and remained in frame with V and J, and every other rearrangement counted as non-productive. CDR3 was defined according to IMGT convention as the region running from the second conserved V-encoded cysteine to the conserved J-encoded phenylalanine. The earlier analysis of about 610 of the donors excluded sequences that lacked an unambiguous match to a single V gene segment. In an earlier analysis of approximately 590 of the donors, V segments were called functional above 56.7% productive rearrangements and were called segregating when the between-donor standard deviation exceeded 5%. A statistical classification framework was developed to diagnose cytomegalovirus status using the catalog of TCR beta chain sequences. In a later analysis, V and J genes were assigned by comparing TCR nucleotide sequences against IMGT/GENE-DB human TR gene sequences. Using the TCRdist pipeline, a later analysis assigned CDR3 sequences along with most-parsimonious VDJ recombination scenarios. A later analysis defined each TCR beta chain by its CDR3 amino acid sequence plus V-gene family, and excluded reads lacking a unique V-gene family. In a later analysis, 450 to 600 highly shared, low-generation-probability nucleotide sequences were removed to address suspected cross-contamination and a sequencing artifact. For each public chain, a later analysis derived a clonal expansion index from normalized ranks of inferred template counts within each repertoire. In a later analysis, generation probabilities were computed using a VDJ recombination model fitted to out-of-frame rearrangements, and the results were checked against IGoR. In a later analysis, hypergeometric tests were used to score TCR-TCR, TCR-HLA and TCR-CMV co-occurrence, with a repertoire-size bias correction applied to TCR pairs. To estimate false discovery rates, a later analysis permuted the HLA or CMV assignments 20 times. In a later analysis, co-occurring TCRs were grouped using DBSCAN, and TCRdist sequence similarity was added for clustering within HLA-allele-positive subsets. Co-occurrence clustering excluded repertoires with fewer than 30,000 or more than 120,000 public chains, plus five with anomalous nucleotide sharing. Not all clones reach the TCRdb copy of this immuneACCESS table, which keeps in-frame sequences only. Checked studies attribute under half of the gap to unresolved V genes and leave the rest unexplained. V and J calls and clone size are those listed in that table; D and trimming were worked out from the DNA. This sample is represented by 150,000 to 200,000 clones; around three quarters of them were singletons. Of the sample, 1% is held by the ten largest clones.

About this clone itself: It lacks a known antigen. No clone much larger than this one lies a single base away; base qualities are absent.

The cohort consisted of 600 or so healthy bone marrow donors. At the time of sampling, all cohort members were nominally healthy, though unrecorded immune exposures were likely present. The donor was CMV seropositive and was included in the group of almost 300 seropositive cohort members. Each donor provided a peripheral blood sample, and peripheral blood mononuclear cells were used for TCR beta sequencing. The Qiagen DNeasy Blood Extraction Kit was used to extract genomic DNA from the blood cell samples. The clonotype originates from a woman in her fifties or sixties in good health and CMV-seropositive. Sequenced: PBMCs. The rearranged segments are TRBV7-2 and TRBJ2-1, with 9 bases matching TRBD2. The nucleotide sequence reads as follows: TGTGCCAGCATCGTTAGCGGGGGCGGATATGAGCAGTTCTTC. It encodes CASIVSGGGYEQFF.